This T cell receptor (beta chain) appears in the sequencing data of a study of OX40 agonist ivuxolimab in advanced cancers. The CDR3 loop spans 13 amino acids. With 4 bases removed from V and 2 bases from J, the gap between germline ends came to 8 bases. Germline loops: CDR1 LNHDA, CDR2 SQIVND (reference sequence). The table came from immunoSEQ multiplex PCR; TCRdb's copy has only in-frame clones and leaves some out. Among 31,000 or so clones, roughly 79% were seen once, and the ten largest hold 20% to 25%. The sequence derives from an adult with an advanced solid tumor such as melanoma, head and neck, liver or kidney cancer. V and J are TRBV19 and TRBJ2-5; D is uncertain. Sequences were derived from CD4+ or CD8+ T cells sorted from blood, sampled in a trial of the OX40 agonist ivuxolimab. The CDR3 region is CASSRTVQETQYF. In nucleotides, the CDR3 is TGTGCCAGTAGTAGAACAGTACAAGAGACCCAGTACTTC.